This is a list of T cell receptor beta chains from one sample in a study of blood T cells in healthy people across ages. Each CDR3 protein is one row after TCRdb ran MiXCR on the 5' RACE reads. The sample includes some 1 million distinct CDR3 sequences, 45% of them seen just once. Sequencing input: blood. Receptors were obtained from a woman aged 55-69 years in good health. Each CDR3 is given with its conserved first and last residue. The D gene is left open where the match is weak. Size is omitted from some rows. Given values are once, few, many or a class for expanded clones.

CDR3: CATSDSVPGHRDTQYF
DNA: TGTGCCACCAGTGATTCGGTCCCGGGACACCGAGATACGCAGTATTTT
J: TRBJ2-3
size: NA
V: TRBV24-1
D: NA

CDR3: CASSQGGKYEQYF
DNA: TGTGCCAGCAGCCAAGGGGGAAAGTACGAGCAGTACTTC
J: TRBJ2-7
size: NA
V: TRBV3-1
D: NA

CDR3: CSAPRGTGYRHSNQPQHF
DNA: TGCAGTGCTCCGAGGGGGACAGGGTATCGTCATAGCAATCAGCCCCAGCATTTT
J: TRBJ1-5
size: NA
V: TRBV20-1
D: TRBD1

CDR3: CATSDLGQGIETQYF
DNA: TGTGCCACCAGTGATTTGGGACAGGGAATCGAGACCCAGTACTTC
J: TRBJ2-5
size: NA
V: TRBV24-1
D: TRBD1

CDR3: CASSLDLMGMEAFF
DNA: TGTGCCAGCAGCTTGGACTTAATGGGGATGGAAGCTTTCTTT
J: TRBJ1-1
size: NA
V: TRBV5-6
D: NA

CDR3: CASWGSVGDEQFF
DNA: TGCGCCAGCTGGGGTAGCGTCGGCGATGAGCAGTTCTTC
J: TRBJ2-1
size: NA
V: TRBV5-1
D: NA

CDR3: CASSLKIDTATNEKLFF
DNA: TGTGCCAGCAGCTTGAAAATAGATACTGCAACTAATGAAAAACTGTTTTTT
J: TRBJ1-4
size: NA
V: TRBV5-5
D: NA

CDR3: CSVQVTRETQYF
DNA: TGCAGCGTTCAGGTCACGAGAGAGACCCAGTACTTC
J: TRBJ2-5
size: few
V: TRBV29-1
D: NA

CDR3: CASSSRSGGRISYEQYF
DNA: TGTGCCAGCAGCTCTAGATCCGGCGGGAGGATTAGCTACGAGCAGTACTTC
J: TRBJ2-7
size: NA
V: TRBV6-2/TRBV6-3
D: TRBD2

CDR3: CASSERQPQFNTEAFF
DNA: TGTGCCAGCAGTGAAAGACAGCCGCAATTTAACACTGAAGCTTTCTTT
J: TRBJ1-1
size: NA
V: TRBV2
D: NA

CDR3: CASSPGGPGPSTDTQYF
DNA: TGTGCCAGCAGCCCCGGGGGGCCTGGTCCTAGCACAGATACGCAGTATTTT
J: TRBJ2-3
size: few
V: TRBV11-2
D: NA

CDR3: CSAWTGETYEQYF
DNA: TGCAGTGCTTGGACCGGGGAGACCTACGAGCAGTACTTC
J: TRBJ2-7
size: NA
V: TRBV20-1
D: NA

CDR3: CASSLGTSSSFQETQYF
DNA: TGTGCCAGCAGCCTCGGGACTAGCAGTTCCTTCCAAGAGACCCAGTACTTC
J: TRBJ2-5
size: NA
V: TRBV5-8
D: TRBD2

CDR3: CDTSDGGTGSETQYF
DNA: TGTGACACCAGTGACGGGGGGACAGGGTCGGAGACCCAGTACTTC
J: TRBJ2-5
size: NA
V: TRBV24-1
D: TRBD1

CDR3: CATSRLGTGGTSDTQYF
DNA: TGTGCCACCAGCAGGTTGGGGACAGGGGGAACTTCGGATACGCAGTATTTT
J: TRBJ2-3
size: few
V: TRBV15
D: TRBD1

CDR3: CASSYTPRTARWDEQYF
DNA: TGTGCCAGCAGTTACACCCCCCGTACGGCCAGATGGGACGAGCAGTACTTC
J: TRBJ2-7
size: NA
V: TRBV6-2/TRBV6-3
D: NA

CDR3: CASSPVIPGVWSYNEQFF
DNA: TGTGCCAGCAGCCCCGTAATCCCAGGGGTATGGTCCTACAATGAGCAGTTCTTC
J: TRBJ2-1
size: NA
V: TRBV7-9
D: NA

CDR3: CASSVEAGKGYEQYF
DNA: TGTGCCAGCAGCGTAGAAGCCGGGAAGGGCTACGAGCAGTACTTC
J: TRBJ2-7
size: NA
V: TRBV9
D: NA

CDR3: CASSQDPGYPTEAFF
DNA: TGCGCCAGCAGCCAAGATCCAGGGTACCCCACTGAAGCTTTCTTT
J: TRBJ1-1
size: NA
V: TRBV4-1
D: NA

CDR3: CASSVTTGTRTSDLNEQFF
DNA: TGTGCCAGCAGCGTGACTACCGGGACAAGGACTAGCGATTTAAATGAGCAGTTCTTC
J: TRBJ2-1
size: NA
V: TRBV9
D: TRBD2

CDR3: CASSPHDREANYGYTF
DNA: TGTGCCAGCAGCCCCCACGACAGGGAGGCTAACTATGGCTACACCTTC
J: TRBJ1-2
size: NA
V: TRBV3-1
D: TRBD1

CDR3: CASSQDLRSEKLFF
DNA: TGTGCCAGCAGCCAAGATCTGCGGAGTGAAAAACTGTTTTTT
J: TRBJ1-4
size: NA
V: TRBV4-2
D: NA

CDR3: CASSSGRIFGANVLTF
DNA: TGTGCCAGCAGCTCTGGGCGGATATTTGGGGCCAACGTCCTGACTTTC
J: TRBJ2-6
size: NA
V: TRBV13
D: NA

CDR3: CASSKDRVWGYTF
DNA: TGTGCCAGCAGTAAGGACAGGGTCTGGGGCTACACCTTC
J: TRBJ1-2
size: NA
V: TRBV28
D: TRBD1

CDR3: CASSLDKQAGAETQYF
DNA: TGTGCCAGCAGTTTGGACAAGCAGGCGGGCGCGGAGACCCAGTACTTC
J: TRBJ2-5
size: few
V: TRBV12-3/TRBV12-4
D: NA

CDR3: CASSPSSVIAHEQYF
DNA: TGTGCCAGCAGTCCGAGCTCCGTGATTGCCCACGAGCAGTACTTC
J: TRBJ2-7
size: once
V: TRBV6-5
D: NA

CDR3: CASSIRSRAPYEQYF
DNA: TGTGCCAGCAGTATCAGGTCCCGAGCCCCCTACGAGCAGTACTTC
J: TRBJ2-7
size: NA
V: TRBV12-3/TRBV12-4
D: NA

CDR3: CASSFRQNSNSPLHF
DNA: TGCGCCAGCAGCTTCCGACAGAATTCTAATTCACCCCTCCACTTT
J: TRBJ1-6
size: few
V: TRBV5-1
D: NA

CDR3: CSGVGQGFNEQFF
DNA: TGCAGCGGTGTGGGACAGGGGTTCAATGAGCAGTTCTTC
J: TRBJ2-1
size: NA
V: TRBV29-1
D: TRBD1

CDR3: CASPYGNEQYF
DNA: TGTGCCAGCCCGTACGGTAATGAGCAGTACTTC
J: TRBJ2-7
size: few
V: TRBV6-1
D: NA

CDR3: CSAQGGRHSYEQYF
DNA: TGCAGTGCTCAAGGTGGGAGGCACTCCTACGAGCAGTACTTC
J: TRBJ2-7
size: NA
V: TRBV20-1
D: NA

CDR3: CSARDTRATNEKLFF
DNA: TGCAGTGCTAGAGATACGCGAGCAACTAATGAAAAACTGTTTTTT
J: TRBJ1-4
size: NA
V: TRBV20-1
D: NA

CDR3: CASRAGLEQGEQFF
DNA: TGTGCCAGCAGAGCGGGACTAGAACAAGGGGAGCAGTTCTTC
J: TRBJ2-1
size: NA
V: TRBV6-5
D: TRBD2

CDR3: CASSQEIGDYGYTF
DNA: TGTGCCAGCAGCCAAGAGATAGGAGACTATGGCTACACCTTC
J: TRBJ1-2
size: NA
V: TRBV4-2
D: NA

CDR3: CSVEGLASNEQFF
DNA: TGCAGCGTTGAAGGACTAGCGAGCAATGAGCAGTTCTTC
J: TRBJ2-1
size: NA
V: TRBV29-1
D: TRBD2

CDR3: CASSEFSGGANVLTF
DNA: TGTGCCAGCAGTGAATTTAGCGGCGGGGCCAACGTCCTGACTTTC
J: TRBJ2-6
size: NA
V: TRBV2
D: NA

CDR3: CSARDQRRVGDVLTF
DNA: TGCAGTGCTAGAGATCAGAGGAGGGTAGGGGACGTCCTGACTTTC
J: TRBJ2-6
size: NA
V: TRBV20-1
D: NA

CDR3: CSAGGKSNQPQHF
DNA: TGCAGTGCGGGGGGTAAGAGCAATCAGCCCCAGCATTTT
J: TRBJ1-5
size: NA
V: TRBV20-1
D: NA

CDR3: CASSVPLVSHYEQYF
DNA: TGTGCCAGCAGTGTACCTTTAGTCTCCCACTACGAGCAGTACTTC
J: TRBJ2-7
size: NA
V: TRBV6-1
D: NA

CDR3: CASSLLTGAVDTQYF
DNA: TGTGCCAGCAGCTTATTAACAGGGGCGGTGGATACGCAGTATTTT
J: TRBJ2-3
size: few
V: TRBV7-9
D: TRBD1

CDR3: CSAKLDSLFSYNEQFF
DNA: TGCAGTGCTAAGTTAGACAGTCTCTTCTCCTACAATGAGCAGTTCTTC
J: TRBJ2-1
size: NA
V: TRBV20-1
D: NA

CDR3: CASRMTSGRNEQFF
DNA: TGTGCCAGCAGAATGACTAGCGGGAGAAACGAGCAGTTCTTC
J: TRBJ2-1
size: many
V: TRBV12-3/TRBV12-4
D: TRBD2

CDR3: CASRNEADGYTF
DNA: TGTGCCAGCAGAAACGAGGCTGATGGCTACACCTTC
J: TRBJ1-2
size: NA
V: TRBV6-5
D: NA

CDR3: CATQLAGSTDTQYF
DNA: TGTGCCACCCAACTAGCCGGGAGCACAGATACGCAGTATTTT
J: TRBJ2-3
size: NA
V: TRBV24-1
D: NA

CDR3: CASSLNGWSTDTQYF
DNA: TGCGCCAGCAGCCTGAACGGGTGGAGCACAGATACGCAGTATTTT
J: TRBJ2-3
size: NA
V: TRBV5-1
D: NA

CDR3: CASSLVGLAASGSYNEQFF
DNA: TGTGCCAGCAGCTTAGTGGGACTAGCGGCCTCAGGCTCCTACAATGAGCAGTTCTTC
J: TRBJ2-1
size: once
V: TRBV7-2
D: TRBD2

CDR3: CARGVQGHDEQFF
DNA: TGTGCCAGAGGAGTACAGGGACATGATGAGCAGTTCTTC
J: TRBJ2-1
size: NA
V: TRBV10-3
D: NA

CDR3: CASSPRPGQGSYEQYF
DNA: TGTGCCAGCAGTCCGCGACCGGGACAGGGCTCCTACGAGCAGTACTTC
J: TRBJ2-7
size: few
V: TRBV6-5
D: TRBD1

CDR3: CASSVFPGGSSYNEQYF
DNA: TGTGCCAGCAGCGTATTCCCCGGCGGGAGCTCCTACAATGAGCAGTACTTC
J: TRBJ2-7
size: NA
V: TRBV9
D: TRBD2

CDR3: CASSESQGSNQPQHF
DNA: TGTGCCAGCAGTGAGAGTCAGGGTAGCAATCAGCCCCAGCATTTT
J: TRBJ1-5
size: NA
V: TRBV6-5
D: NA

CDR3: CASGVGGNYNEQFF
DNA: TGCGCCAGCGGGGTGGGAGGGAACTACAATGAGCAGTTCTTC
J: TRBJ2-1
size: NA
V: TRBV5-1
D: TRBD2

CDR3: CASTPRLGVGETQYF
DNA: TGTGCCAGCACCCCAAGGTTGGGAGTAGGGGAGACCCAGTACTTC
J: TRBJ2-5
size: NA
V: TRBV11-2
D: NA